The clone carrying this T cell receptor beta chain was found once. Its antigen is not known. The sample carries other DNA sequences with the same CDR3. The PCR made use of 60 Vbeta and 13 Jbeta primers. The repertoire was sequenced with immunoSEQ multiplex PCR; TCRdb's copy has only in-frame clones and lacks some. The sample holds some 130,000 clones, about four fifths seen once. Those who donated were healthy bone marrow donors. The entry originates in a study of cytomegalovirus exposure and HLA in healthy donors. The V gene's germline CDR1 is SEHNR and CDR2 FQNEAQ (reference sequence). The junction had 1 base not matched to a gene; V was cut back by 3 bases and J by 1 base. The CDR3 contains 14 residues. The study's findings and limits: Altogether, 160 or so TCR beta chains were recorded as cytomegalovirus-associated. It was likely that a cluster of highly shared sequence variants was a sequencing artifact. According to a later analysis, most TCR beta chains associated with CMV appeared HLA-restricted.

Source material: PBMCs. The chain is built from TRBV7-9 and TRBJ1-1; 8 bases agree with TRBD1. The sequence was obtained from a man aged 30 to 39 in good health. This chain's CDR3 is CASSLGTGNTEAFF. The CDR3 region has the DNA TGTGCCAGCAGCTTGGGGACAGGGAACACTGAAGCTTTCTTT. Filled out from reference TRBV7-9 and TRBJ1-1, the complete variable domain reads DTGVSQNPRHKITKRGQNVTFRCDPISEHNRLYWYRQTLGQGPEFLTYFQNEAQLEKSRLLSDRFSAERPKGSFSTLEIQRTEQGDSAMYLCASSLGTGNTEAFFGQGTRLTVV.